The present TCR beta chain was sequenced within a study of vaccination effects on CD4 cells after COVID-19. Overall study findings and caveats: Infection-derived and vaccine-derived clones contracted markedly late after vaccination. Nearly all vaccine-induced clones in healthy recipients recognized only SARS-CoV-2.

The CDR3 consists of 14 residues. The germline V and J ends were trimmed by 5 bases and 2 bases, with 13 bases remaining between them. Germline CDR1 is SGHAT and CDR2 is FQNNGV. Generated by immunoSEQ multiplex PCR, the TCRdb table keeps only in-frame clones and is missing some. The data hold under 30,000 clones, with more than 70% observed a single time. Expansion with viral peptide pools was applied to antigen-specific CD4+ T cells by the ViraFEST assay prior to sequencing. Upon completion of 10 to 11 days in culture, CD4+ T cells were isolated. Nobody among the vaccine recipients had prior SARS-CoV-2 infection (nucleocapsid antibodies were negative). The culture medium for a few million PBMC per well included 8.5 to 10 IU/ml IL-2 and around 10 ug/ml peptides. It was on days 3 and 7 that half the medium was replaced with IL-2 medium. As to this clone: Its target is unknown.

V gene TRBV11-2 combines with J gene TRBJ2-7; D is possibly TRBD1 or TRBD2 (5 bases each). The source of this sequence is a human donor who received a COVID-19 vaccine. The material was CD4+ T cells from PBMCs cultured with HCoV-NL63 spike peptides, obtained before COVID-19 vaccination. CDR3 nucleotide sequence: TGTGCCAGCAGCCGGGGCACAATCCCCTACGAGCAGTACTTC. Its protein product is CASSRGTIPYEQYF.